The text below deals with one T cell receptor beta chain. This clonotype was observed a handful of times. Its antigen specificity is not known. The record has no base qualities; no much larger clone is one base away. The sample originates from a study of Graves' ophthalmopathy and Graves' hyperthyroidism (dated by TCRdb to the late 2010s). Context from the whole study: Peripheral blood samples were taken at the time of initial diagnosis, before any treatment was given. To tell Graves' ophthalmopathy apart from Graves' hyperthyroidism, and to predict which patients would progress to ophthalmopathy, the study relied on TCR beta repertoire signatures. In total, 135 blood samples were TCR-sequenced: fewer than 50 ophthalmopathy, roughly 77 hyperthyroidism and some 17 hyperthyroidism-to-ophthalmopathy patients. To explore V-J signatures that distinguish ophthalmopathy from hyperthyroidism, a discovery set of about a hundred patients was enrolled, made up of some 41 with ophthalmopathy and 55 to 65 with stable hyperthyroidism. An independent validation cohort comprised under 20 hyperthyroidism patients and 15 to 17 patients who later progressed from hyperthyroidism to ophthalmopathy. In several hyperthyroidism patients, the T-cell repertoires found in thyroid tissue were compared with those found in blood. Following sampling, methimazole starting at 30 mg daily was administered to hyperthyroidism patients, and high-dose intravenous methylprednisolone was administered to ophthalmopathy patients. The 75 to 100 discovery patients were randomly divided into training and test sets at a 7:3 ratio.

TCR beta CDR3 regions were amplified from RNA transcripts for repertoire sequencing. A first-round RT-PCR used HTBI primers with the Qiagen OneStep RT-PCR kit, followed by a second-round multiplex PCR, size selection and purification. Libraries were sequenced on an Illumina HiSeq2000 using paired-end 100 bp reads. Turning to the authors' computational methods: Reads were processed with SOAPnuke, discarding reads with adapters, uncalled bases, mean Phred below 15, or no exact constant-primer or identifier match. High-quality paired reads were merged with COPE v1.2.5. Each unique nucleotide sequence was defined as a clonotype, and clonotypes were aligned to IMGT TRB V, D and J references with MiTCR v1.1. Only V-J combinations with frequency above 0.0001 were analysed, covering around 99% of repertoires. For each V-J combination, a TCR clonal expansion and chaos score was defined as the ratio of F50 clonal expansion to chaos observed in the TCRdist matrix. Welch's t-statistics and random forest were used to reduce the features to approximately 13 V-J combinations, which were then used as input to a naive Bayes classifier. The similarity between thyroid and blood repertoires was quantified using the Morisita-Horn index. TCRdb took the public reads, trimmed them with fastp at Q25, ran MiXCR for clone calling and kept in-frame beta chains. Each CDR3 protein appears once, grouped with its most common genes and DNA. The authors' filters were not applied to this entry. The sample table contains 350,000 to 400,000 distinct CDR3 sequences; only one count was recorded for 15% of them. The biggest ten clones account for roughly 7% of the sample.

On the study overall, not on this receptor specifically: In validation, the model predicted ophthalmopathy progression with more than 70% sensitivity and about 77% specificity; fewer than 15 predicted patients were CT-confirmed with GO in a median of around 6 months. The 13-signature model separated ophthalmopathy from stable hyperthyroidism with 85% to 90% sensitivity and just under 84% specificity in cross-validation, and 80%/75% in the test set. Among expanded thyroid clonotypes with frequency above 0.001, most also showed up in blood, which suggests that blood repertoires may reflect the thyroid immune response. Sample size was not statistically predetermined, and group allocation was not concealed from the investigators.

Hyperthyroidism was considered stable if no progression to ophthalmopathy occurred within 18 months of follow-up. Hyperthyroidism patients were newly diagnosed, with disease duration under 2 months, and aged 18 to 65 years. Patients were excluded if they had other autoimmune diseases, uncontrolled infections, pregnancy or lactation. Diagnosis relied on clinical symptoms, serum thyroxine, TRAb, thyroid ultrasound and orbital computed tomography. PBMCs were isolated from 7.5 to 10 ml of fresh peripheral blood by Ficoll-Paque density gradient centrifugation. Trizol reagent was used to extract the total RNA, and its quality was then checked on an Agilent 2100 Bioanalyzer. V sheds 5 bases and J sheds 1 base, leaving 14 bases between their ends. Its CDR3 holds 15 amino acids, cysteine through phenylalanine. The kept DNA is CDR3 alone, 45 bases in frame from the first base.

The sequencing input was peripheral blood. The chain is encoded by TRBV12-3 or TRBV12-4 joined to TRBJ2-5; TRBD2 is possibly the D segment (5 matching bases). This receptor was identified in a woman between 18 and 29 years old with stable Graves' hyperthyroidism. Donor details come from another sample of the same person, matched by shared clones. The DNA sequence is given as TGTGCCAGCAGTGAGCAGGAGGCCATCCAAGAGACCCAGTACTTC. It translates to CASSEQEAIQETQYF.